This T cell receptor beta chain appears in the sequencing data of a study of PD-1 blockade in classical Hodgkin lymphoma. The overall study: Once every 2 weeks, patients received intravenous nivolumab at 3 mg/kg.

Relapse was seen in all patients after autologous stem cell transplantation, and brentuximab vedotin exposure was variable. Investigators isolated CD4+ T cells from thawed PBMCs through magnetic negative selection. Best responses were complete response, partial response or progressive disease. Here immunoSEQ multiplex PCR was the method, and the copy in TCRdb shows in-frame clones only, minus some. The sample lists under 30,000 clones; 65% to 80% were seen once. Concerning this clone itself: What it recognizes is unknown.

Study results and limitations: The authors excluded patients who started nivolumab under 1 year after ASCT. It was CD4+ TCR diversity, not CD8+, that rose significantly by C4D1.

The receptor was isolated from a human donor with classical Hodgkin lymphoma. This sample comprised CD4+ T cells from blood, obtained at baseline.

The CDR3 loop is CASSLPTGAYEQYF. The CDR3 coding sequence is TGTGCCAGCAGCTTGCCCACAGGGGCCTACGAGCAGTACTTC. This chain links TRBV5-6 with TRBJ2-7; 7 bases match TRBD1. Unmatched junction bases numbered 3, after V lost 1 base and J lost 2 bases. CDR3 size: 14 residues. Looked up from germline, CDR1 is SGHDT and CDR2 is YYEEEE.